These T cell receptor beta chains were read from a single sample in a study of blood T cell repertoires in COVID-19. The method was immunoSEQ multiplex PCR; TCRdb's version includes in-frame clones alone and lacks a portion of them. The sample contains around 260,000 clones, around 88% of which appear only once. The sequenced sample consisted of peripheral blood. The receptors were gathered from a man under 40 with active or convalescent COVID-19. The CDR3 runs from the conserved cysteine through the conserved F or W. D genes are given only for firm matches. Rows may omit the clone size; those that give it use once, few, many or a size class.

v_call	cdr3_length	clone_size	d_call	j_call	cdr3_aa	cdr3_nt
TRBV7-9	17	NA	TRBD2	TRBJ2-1	CASSSPPGLWVIHEQFF	TGTGCCAGCAGCTCCCCTCCGGGACTATGGGTTATCCATGAGCAGTTCTTC
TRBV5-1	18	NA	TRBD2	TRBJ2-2	CASSFLVSGGSNTGELFF	TGCGCCAGCAGCTTTTTAGTCTCGGGGGGGTCGAACACCGGGGAGCTGTTTTTT
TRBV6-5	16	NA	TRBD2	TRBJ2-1	CASSYDASGVSNEQFF	TGTGCCAGCAGTTACGATGCTAGCGGGGTTTCCAATGAGCAGTTCTTC
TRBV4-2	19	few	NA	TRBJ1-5	CASSQDLAPHTGPGEPQHF	TGTGCCAGCAGCCAAGATTTGGCCCCACATACAGGGCCCGGGGAGCCCCAGCATTTT
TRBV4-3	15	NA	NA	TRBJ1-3	CASSQGRVTGNTIYF	TGCGCCAGCAGCCAAGGCCGGGTCACAGGGAACACCATATATTTT
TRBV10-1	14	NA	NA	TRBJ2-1	CASSLRTTHNEQFF	TGCGCCAGCAGTCTGCGGACTACACACAATGAGCAGTTCTTC
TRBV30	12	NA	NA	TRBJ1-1	CAWSRAGDEAFF	TGTGCCTGGAGTAGGGCGGGGGATGAAGCTTTCTTT
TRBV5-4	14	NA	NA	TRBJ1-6	CASRTGIYNSPLHF	TGTGCCAGCCGCACGGGGATCTATAATTCACCCCTCCACTTT
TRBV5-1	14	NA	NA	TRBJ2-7	CASSLAAAGEEQYF	TGCGCCAGCAGCTTGGCCGCGGCAGGGGAAGAGCAGTACTTC
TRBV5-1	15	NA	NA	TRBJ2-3	CASSLGQGKADTQYF	TGCGCCAGCAGCTTGGGTCAGGGGAAGGCAGATACGCAGTATTTT
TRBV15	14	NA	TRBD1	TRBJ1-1	CATSSGLGGERAFF	TGTGCCACCAGCAGCGGTTTAGGGGGCGAACGAGCTTTCTTT
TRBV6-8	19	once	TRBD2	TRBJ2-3	CASRPNGTSGLTSTDTQYF	TGTGCCAGCAGACCTAACGGGACTAGCGGGCTTACTAGCACAGATACGCAGTATTTT
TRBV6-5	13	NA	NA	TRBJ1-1	CASSYFDSTEAFF	TGTGCCAGCAGTTACTTCGACAGCACTGAAGCTTTCTTT
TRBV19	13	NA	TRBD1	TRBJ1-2	CASFRQGLYGYTF	TGTGCCAGTTTTCGACAGGGCCTCTATGGCTACACCTTC
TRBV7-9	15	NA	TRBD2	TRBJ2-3	CASSFFSGGPGTQYF	TGTGCCAGCAGCTTCTTTAGCGGGGGGCCGGGTACGCAGTATTTT
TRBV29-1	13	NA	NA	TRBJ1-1	CSVEGQGITEAFF	TGCAGCGTTGAAGGCCAGGGCATCACTGAAGCTTTCTTT
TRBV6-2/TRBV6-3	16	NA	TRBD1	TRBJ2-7	CASSYSPGQGDYEQYF	TGTGCCAGCAGTTACTCTCCGGGACAGGGGGACTACGAGCAGTACTTC
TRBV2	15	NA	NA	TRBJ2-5	CASRLLRSGQETQYF	TGTGCCAGCAGACTGTTACGAAGCGGCCAAGAGACCCAGTACTTC
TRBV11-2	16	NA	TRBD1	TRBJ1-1	CASSFGTGKGNTEAFF	TGTGCCAGCAGCTTCGGGACAGGGAAAGGCAACACTGAAGCTTTCTTT
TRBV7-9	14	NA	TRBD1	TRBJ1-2	CASSPRTGVSGYTF	TGTGCCAGCAGCCCCCGGACAGGGGTTTCTGGCTACACCTTC
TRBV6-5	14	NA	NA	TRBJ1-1	CASPEQGREAEAFF	TGTGCCAGCCCCGAACAGGGAAGAGAGGCTGAAGCTTTCTTT
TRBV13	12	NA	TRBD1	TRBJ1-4	CAIRGGDGKLFF	TGTGCCATCCGAGGGGGCGATGGAAAACTGTTTTTT
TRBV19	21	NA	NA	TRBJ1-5	CASSPLASPVPGQISGQPQHF	TGTGCCAGTAGCCCGCTAGCTTCCCCTGTGCCTGGACAGATTTCGGGTCAGCCCCAGCATTTT
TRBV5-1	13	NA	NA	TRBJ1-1	CASSSEESGRAFF	TGCGCCAGCAGCTCCGAGGAATCCGGTCGGGCTTTCTTT
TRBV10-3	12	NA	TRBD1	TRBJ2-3	CATAKGGDSHEF	TGTGCCACCGCCAAGGGTGGGGACAGCCATGAGTTT
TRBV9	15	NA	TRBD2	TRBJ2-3	CASSVGLADTDTQYF	TGTGCCAGCAGCGTCGGACTAGCGGACACAGATACGCAGTATTTT
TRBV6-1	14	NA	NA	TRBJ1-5	CASSEAGGNQPQHF	TGTGCCAGCAGTGAAGCAGGGGGCAATCAGCCCCAGCATTTT
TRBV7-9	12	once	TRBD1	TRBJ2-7	CASSVNAGTVYF	TGTGCCAGCAGCGTAAACGCCGGGACAGTGTACTTC
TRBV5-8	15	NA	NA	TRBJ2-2	CASSLVTVATGELFF	TGTGCCAGCAGCTTGGTGACAGTAGCCACCGGGGAGCTGTTTTTT
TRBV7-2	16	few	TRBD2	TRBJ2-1	CASSQTLAGGFNEQFF	TGTGCCAGCAGCCAAACCTTAGCGGGGGGCTTCAATGAGCAGTTCTTC
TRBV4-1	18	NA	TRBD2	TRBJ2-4	CASSQIGSAGGPKNIQYF	TGCGCCAGCAGCCAGATTGGGTCGGCGGGGGGGCCCAAAAACATTCAGTACTTC
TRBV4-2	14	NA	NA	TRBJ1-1	CASSQDPVDSEAFF	TGTGCCAGCAGCCAAGATCCGGTCGACAGTGAAGCTTTCTTT
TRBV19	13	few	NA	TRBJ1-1	CASSIVGRGEAFF	TGTGCCAGTAGTATAGTTGGCAGGGGTGAAGCTTTCTTT
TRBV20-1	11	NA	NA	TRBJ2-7	CSASSRYEQYF	TGCAGTGCTAGCTCCCGGTACGAGCAGTACTTC
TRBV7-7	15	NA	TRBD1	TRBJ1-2	CASSSNRGGGYGYTF	TGTGCCAGCAGCTCGAACAGGGGCGGCGGCTATGGCTACACCTTC
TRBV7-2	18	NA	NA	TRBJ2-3	CASSLGWWRGPDTDTQYF	TGTGCCAGCAGCTTAGGGTGGTGGCGGGGCCCTGACACAGATACGCAGTATTTT
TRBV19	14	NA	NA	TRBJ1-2	CASIPGGDDYGYTF	TGTGCCAGTATCCCCGGCGGAGACGACTATGGCTACACCTTC
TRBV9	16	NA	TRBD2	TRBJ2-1	CASSVPPGGGETEQFF	TGTGCCAGCAGCGTCCCCCCCGGCGGGGGGGAAACCGAGCAGTTCTTC
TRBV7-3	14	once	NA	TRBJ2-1	CASSLKQGSDEQFF	TGTGCCAGCAGCTTAAAACAGGGTAGCGATGAGCAGTTCTTC
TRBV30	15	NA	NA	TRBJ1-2	CAWSVDRKANYGYTF	TGTGCCTGGAGTGTAGACAGGAAAGCTAACTATGGCTACACCTTC
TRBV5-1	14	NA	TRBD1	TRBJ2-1	CASTDRPRNHEQFF	TGCGCCAGCACGGACAGGCCCCGGAATCATGAGCAGTTCTTC